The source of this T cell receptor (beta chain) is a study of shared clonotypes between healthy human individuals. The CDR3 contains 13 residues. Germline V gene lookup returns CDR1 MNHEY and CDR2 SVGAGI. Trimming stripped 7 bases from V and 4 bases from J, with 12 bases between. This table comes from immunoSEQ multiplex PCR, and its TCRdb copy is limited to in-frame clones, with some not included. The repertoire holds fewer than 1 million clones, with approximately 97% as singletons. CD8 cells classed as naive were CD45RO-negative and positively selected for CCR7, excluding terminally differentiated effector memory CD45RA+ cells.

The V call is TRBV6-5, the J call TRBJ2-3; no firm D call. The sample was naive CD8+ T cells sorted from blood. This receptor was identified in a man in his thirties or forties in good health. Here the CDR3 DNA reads TGTGCCAGCACCGGACCCGCTGCAGATACGCAGTATTTT. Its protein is CASTGPAADTQYF.